This T cell receptor beta chain was documented in a study of cytomegalovirus exposure and HLA in healthy donors. Those who donated were healthy bone marrow donors. Donors had nominal health at sampling but likely had unrecorded immune exposures. As for this clone: The antigen remains undetermined.

This CDR3 contains 17 residues. V shed 4 bases and J 3 bases; nucleotides not matched to a gene: 13. The germline V gene has CDR1 SGHTA and CDR2 FQGNSA. General study results and limits: Most TCR beta V segments were productive about 87% or about 30% of the time in an earlier analysis. In a later analysis, several top co-occurrence clusters appeared linked to parvovirus B19, influenza, CMV and Epstein-Barr virus.

The PCR made use of 60 Vbeta and 13 Jbeta primers. The data were produced by immunoSEQ multiplex PCR, yet TCRdb's version contains in-frame clones alone and is incomplete. Seen here are approximately 120,000 clones, around 76% observed once, and the top ten hold roughly an eighth. This clonotype was obtained from a woman aged 35 to 49 in good health and CMV-seropositive. This chain uses TRBV7-2 with TRBJ2-3; TRBD2 matches 7 bases. The sequencing input was PBMCs. In DNA, the CDR3 is TGTGCCAGCAGCTCACTCCCTTGGGAGCGGGGTACAGATACGCAGTATTTT. Amino acid sequence: CASSSLPWERGTDTQYF.